The subject of this entry is one TCR beta chain. The CDR3 totals 17 residues. V lost 0 bases and J lost 4, with 18 bases in between. Germline V CDR1 and CDR2: LGHNA, YSLEER. Tumor samples were obtained before definitive surgery or chemotherapy. The data were taken from a study of high-grade serous ovarian cancer treatment subgroups. Sequencing used immunoSEQ multiplex PCR; TCRdb keeps in-frame clones, though not all of them. The data hold about 5,800 clones, with around 70% observed a single time. Sample: tumor tissue. The rearrangement uses TRBV4-3 and TRBJ2-5; D may be TRBD1 (6 bases). This sequence originates from a human donor with high-grade serous ovarian cancer. The CDR3: CASSQDGVQGSTETQYF. DNA for the CDR3: TGCGCCAGCAGCCAAGATGGAGTACAGGGAAGTACAGAGACCCAGTACTTC.